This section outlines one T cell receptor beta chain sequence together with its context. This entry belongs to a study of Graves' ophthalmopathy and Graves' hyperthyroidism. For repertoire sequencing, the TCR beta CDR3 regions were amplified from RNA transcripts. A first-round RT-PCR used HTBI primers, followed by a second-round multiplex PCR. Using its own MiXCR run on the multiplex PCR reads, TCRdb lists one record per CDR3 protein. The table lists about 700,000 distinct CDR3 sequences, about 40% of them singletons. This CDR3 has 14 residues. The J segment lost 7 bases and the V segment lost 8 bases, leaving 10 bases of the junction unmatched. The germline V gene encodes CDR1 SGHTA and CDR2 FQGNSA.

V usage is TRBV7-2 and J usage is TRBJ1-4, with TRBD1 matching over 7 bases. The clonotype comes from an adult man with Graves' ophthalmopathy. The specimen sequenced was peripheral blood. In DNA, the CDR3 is TGTGCCAGCGAGCCCCAGGGGGGGAGTGAAAAACTGTTTTTT. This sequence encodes CASEPQGGSEKLFF.